The 20 T cell receptor beta chains presented below share a single source sample, sequenced in a study of cytomegalovirus exposure and HLA in healthy donors. The PCR ran on 60 Vbeta and 13 Jbeta primers. Produced via immunoSEQ multiplex PCR; TCRdb's table is partial and in-frame only. The table shows 150,000 to 200,000 clones, with approximately 80% occurring only once. Input material: PBMCs. The receptors were sampled from a boy between 2 and 10 years old in good health and CMV-seronegative.

This chain connects TRBV19 to TRBJ2-7; TRBD1 agrees at 11 bases. V lost 5 bases to trimming and J lost 3 bases; unmatched junction nucleotides: 3. Germline CDR1 is LNHDA and CDR2 is SQIVND (reference sequence). The CDR3 consists of 14 residues. The CDR3 nucleotides read TGTGCCAGTAGTTTTGGGACAGGGGGCTACGAGCAGTACTTC. Its translation: CASSFGTGGYEQYF.

This rearrangement joins TRBV30 to TRBJ1-4; D remains ambiguous. With 0 bases removed from V and 4 bases from J, the gap between germline ends came to 12 bases. CDR3 length: 15 amino acids. Looked up from germline, CDR1 is GTSNPN and CDR2 is SVGIG (reference sequence). The CDR3: CAWSVRPGFNEKLFF. CDR3 sequence (DNA): TGTGCCTGGAGTGTACGTCCGGGGTTTAATGAAAAACTGTTTTTT.

The CDR3 DNA follows: TGCGCCAGCAGCTTAGCGGGGATCCAAGAGACCCAGTACTTC. This translates into CASSLAGIQETQYF. This rearrangement joins TRBV5-1 to TRBJ2-5; TRBD2 agrees at 7 bases. Looked up from germline, CDR1 is SGHRS and CDR2 is YFSETQ. This CDR3 contains 14 residues. The trim removed 2 bases at V and 1 base at J, leaving 2 bases unmatched.

A single count supports this clone. The rearrangement links TRBV4-3 to TRBJ2-3; 11 bases match TRBD2. The V gene end was trimmed by 2 bases and the J gene end by 2 bases; junction bases not matched to a gene: 15. CDR3 length equals 20 residues. Germline CDR1 reads LGHNA; CDR2 reads YSLEER. DNA for the CDR3: TGCGCCAGCAGCCAACCTTTACTGGAGACTAGCGGGGAGAACACAGATACGCAGTATTTT. Amino acids: CASSQPLLETSGENTDTQYF.

The chain recombines TRBV7-6 with TRBJ2-3; 13 bases map to TRBD2. This CDR3 region has 13 residues. Germline V gene lookup returns CDR1 SGHVS and CDR2 FNYEAQ. The ends lost 1 base at V and 11 bases at J; junction bases unmatched: 0. This CDR3 is CASSLGTSGGQYF. The CDR3 region has the DNA TGTGCCAGCAGCTTAGGGACTAGCGGGGGGCAGTATTTT.

The chain employs TRBV11-2 and TRBJ1-3, with D possibly being TRBD1 (5 bases). Looked up from germline, CDR1 is SGHAT and CDR2 is FQNNGV. The CDR3 spans 15 residues. Trimming pared 2 bases from V and 2 bases from J, leaving 10 bases between. The CDR3 protein is CASSLFSRAGNTIYF. The CDR3 DNA follows: TGTGCCAGCAGCTTATTTTCCAGGGCTGGAAACACCATATATTTT.

The chain combines TRBV11-2 with TRBJ2-5; possible D gene TRBD1, 5 bases. CDR1 is SGHAT, CDR2 FQNNGV, per germline. Trimming shortened V by 0 bases and J by 7 bases, and 18 bases separated the two germline ends. This CDR3 contains 16 residues. The CDR3 sequence: CASSLEPALGPGTQYF. As DNA, the CDR3 is TGTGCCAGCAGCTTAGAACCAGCATTGGGGCCGGGGACCCAGTACTTC.

The V and J genes are TRBV30 and TRBJ2-2, with TRBD2 matching over 11 bases. The V gene end was trimmed by 2 bases and the J gene end by 3 bases; junction bases not matched to a gene: 5. Germline V gene sequence: CDR1 GTSNPN, CDR2 SVGIG (reference sequence). CDR3 size: 16 residues. The CDR3 loop is CAWSRLAGGDTGELFF. The CDR3 region has the DNA TGTGCCTGGAGTCGCCTAGCGGGAGGTGACACCGGGGAGCTGTTTTTT.

The genes are TRBV19 and TRBJ2-3; 7 bases align to TRBD1. V trimming: 4 bases; J trimming: 0 bases; junction bases outside the gene matches: 4. This CDR3 is 15 amino acids long. Per the germline V gene, CDR1 is LNHDA and CDR2 is SQIVND (reference sequence). Here the CDR3 DNA reads TGTGCCAGTAGTAGACGGGACAGTAGCACAGATACGCAGTATTTT. Its translation is CASSRRDSSTDTQYF.

V usage is TRBV9 and J usage is TRBJ1-1; possibly TRBD1 for D (6 bases). The CDR3 length is 16 residues. The germline V and J ends were trimmed by 2 bases and 1 base, with 15 bases remaining between them. The germline V gene encodes CDR1 SGDLS and CDR2 YYNGEE. CDR3 DNA sequence: TGTGCCAGCAGCGTGGGGGCTGACGGATCGAACACTGAAGCTTTCTTT. The encoded protein is CASSVGADGSNTEAFF. The full variable domain, with the rest looked up from reference TRBV9 and TRBJ1-1, is DSGVTQTPKHLITATGQRVTLRCSPRSGDLSVYWYQQSLDQGLQFLIQYYNGEERAKGNILERFSAQQFPDLHSELNLSSLELGDSALYFCASSVGADGSNTEAFFGQGTRLTVV.

V and J are TRBV7-9 and TRBJ2-1; D not resolved. The V gene lost 2 bases and the J gene lost 0 bases, with 11 bases spanning the gap. In germline, CDR1 is SEHNR, CDR2 FQNEAQ (reference sequence). The CDR3 loop spans 16 amino acids. The CDR3 DNA is TGTGCCAGCAGCTTATACCCCACAAGCTCCTACAATGAGCAGTTCTTC. Protein sequence: CASSLYPTSSYNEQFF.

The V gene is TRBV6-5, the J gene TRBJ2-2, with 9 nucleotides matching TRBD2. Germline CDR1 reads MNHEY; CDR2 reads SVGAGI. There are 16 residues in the CDR3. The ends lost 2 bases at V and 4 bases at J; junction bases unmatched: 5. The DNA of the CDR3 is TGTGCCAGCAGTTACGCGGCTAGCGGGGTCACCGGGGAGCTGTTTTTT. Amino acids: CASSYAASGVTGELFF.

The chain uses TRBV7-2 and TRBJ2-3, with a weak D call TRBD1 (5 bases). Trimming took 4 bases from V and 1 from J, leaving 18 bases between them. Looked up from germline, CDR1 is SGHTA and CDR2 is FQGNSA. The CDR3 has 17 residues. The DNA for the CDR3 is TGTGCCAGCAGCTGGGGCTTCGGCGGCGGTGGCACAGATACGCAGTATTTT. Its translation: CASSWGFGGGGTDTQYF.

The V and J genes are TRBV27 and TRBJ2-5, with a weak D call TRBD2 (6 bases). The CDR3 spans 15 residues. Germline V gene lookup returns CDR1 MNHEY and CDR2 SMNVEV (reference sequence). V shed 2 bases and J shed 2 bases, with 12 bases lying between them. CDR3 coding DNA: TGTGCCAGCAGTTTAGGAGGGAGGCCGCAAGAGACCCAGTACTTC. Protein: CASSLGGRPQETQYF.

This clone was observed a few times. The CDR3 region is CASSESISGNQPQHF. CDR3 bases: TGTGCCAGCAGTGAATCGATCAGCGGTAATCAGCCCCAGCATTTT. The chain combines TRBV25-1 with TRBJ1-5, with no clear D. This CDR3 has 15 amino acids. In germline, CDR1 is MGHDK, CDR2 SYGVNS. The V gene lost 1 base and the J gene lost 4 bases, with 11 bases spanning the gap.

The chain has TRBV5-1 and TRBJ2-7, with a tentative D call TRBD1 (6 bases). The CDR3 contains 11 residues. V was shortened by 5 bases and J by 7 bases, with 10 bases between the two germline ends. Germline V gene data show CDR1 as SGHRS and CDR2 as YFSETQ. The CDR3 region is CASSYGQEQYF. The CDR3 DNA is TGCGCCAGCAGTTATGGACAGGAGCAGTACTTC.

The gene calls are TRBV5-1 and TRBJ1-1; D possibly corresponds to TRBD1 (5 bases). CDR3 size: 14 residues. Deletions cut 4 bases from V and 1 base from J, with 11 bases between. Germline CDR1 is SGHRS and CDR2 is YFSETQ. The CDR3 DNA follows: TGCGCCAGCAGCCCAGCAGGGCCGAACACTGAAGCTTTCTTT. This encodes CASSPAGPNTEAFF.

With regard to this clone: Relative to the germline gene, one junction end is altered; a read error may explain this. This chain links TRBV5-1 with TRBJ1-2; the D is unclear. In germline, CDR1 is SGHRS, CDR2 YFSETQ. CDR3 length: 12 residues. The CDR3 coding sequence is TGCGACAGCAGCTTGGATGGGAGTGGCTACACCTTC. This codes for CDSSLDGSGYTF.

This clone was seen a few times. The V call is TRBV29-1, the J call TRBJ1-2; 7 positions match TRBD1. Germline-derived CDR1 and CDR2 are SQVTM and ANQGSEA. The CDR3 is 14 residues long. The V segment lost 7 bases and the J segment 8 bases; nucleotides outside the gene matches: 16. CDR3 bases: TGCAGCGCCAAATTAAGACAGGGCTGGCGGGGCTACACCTTC. This encodes CSAKLRQGWRGYTF.

This chain uses TRBV19 with TRBJ2-3; 12 bases map to TRBD2. This CDR3 region has 19 residues. The germline gives CDR1 LNHDA, CDR2 SQIVND (reference sequence). With V trimmed by 4 bases and J by 2 bases, 13 bases remained unmatched. The CDR3 sequence: CASSTLPLTSGRPTDTQYF. CDR3 coding DNA: TGTGCCAGTAGTACCCTCCCGCTTACTAGCGGGAGGCCCACAGATACGCAGTATTTT.